This T cell receptor beta chain was documented in a study of Ad26.COV2.S vaccination and SARS-CoV-2 variants. The CDR3 consists of 18 residues. Unmatched junction bases numbered 17, after V lost 6 bases and J lost 1 base. The germline CDR1 and CDR2 sequences are ENHRY and SYGVKD. Sequencing was performed with immunoSEQ multiplex PCR; in TCRdb, only in-frame clones are kept and a portion is missing. The sample carries about 350,000 clones, roughly 85% recorded once. This sample's treatment: over 15 received Ad26.COV2.S at low or high dose, single or two shots; five or six received placebo; per-sample allocation not given. On day 63 after the first injection, vaccine and placebo recipients gave samples.

The J gene is TRBJ1-1, the V gene TRBV10-3, with TRBD1 matching 7 bases. The specimen comprised peripheral blood, sampled in a trial of Ad26.COV2.S vaccine versus placebo. This receptor was identified in a person between 18 and 59 years old who received the Ad26.COV2.S COVID-19 vaccine or a placebo. The CDR3 nucleotides are TGTGCCATCAGCATGCCTACAGGGGCGCGCGGGACGAACACTGAAGCTTTCTTT. Amino acids: CAISMPTGARGTNTEAFF.